This TCR beta chain was recovered during a study of cytomegalovirus exposure and HLA in healthy donors. Study-wide results and limits: Specificity of a few CMV-associated chains for CMV antigens was verified in vitro. Reported results showed that the classifier diagnosed cytomegalovirus status with high specificity and sensitivity. In a later analysis, compared with equally common non-associated chains, HLA-associated beta chains were more expanded.

A remark on this clone: Its target is unknown.

The CDR3 length is 17 residues. CDR1 and CDR2 (germline): MGHRA, YSYEKL. V dropped 1 base and J dropped 1; count of bases not matched to a gene: 8. Primers for the PCR totalled 60 Vbeta and 13 Jbeta. Profiling relied on immunoSEQ multiplex PCR, and the TCRdb table lists in-frame clones only, not all of them. The sample has 80,000 or so clones; about 73% are singletons. The source material was PBMCs. The sequence derives from a man aged 35 to 55 in good health and CMV-seronegative. The genes are TRBV4-1 and TRBJ2-7; 9 bases align to TRBD1. CDR3 DNA: TGCGCCAGCAGCCAAGGCATACCGGGACAGGGATCCTACGAGCAGTACTTC. Protein: CASSQGIPGQGSYEQYF.